A selection of T cell receptor beta chains follows, all from one sample in a study of CD8+ T cells in alopecia areata. Here immunoSEQ multiplex PCR was the method, and the copy in TCRdb shows in-frame clones only, minus some. This table holds approximately 58,000 clones, roughly 46% found once. What was sequenced was NKG2D-low CD8+ T cells sorted from blood. These receptors all stem from a human donor with alopecia areata. CDR3s include the opening cysteine and the closing phenylalanine or tryptophan. A D gene is named only where the DNA matches it firmly. Only part of the rows carry a size: once, few, many, or a class if the clone is expanded.

TRBV2,once,.,TRBJ1-1,CASRGQQAFF,TGTGCCAGCAGAGGACAACAAGCTTTCTTT
TRBV29-1,.,.,TRBJ2-2,CSVNRVNTGELFF,TGCAGCGTTAACAGGGTGAACACCGGGGAGCTGTTTTTT
TRBV29-1,.,.,TRBJ1-2,CSVVEEPNYGYTF,TGCAGCGTTGTAGAGGAACCTAACTATGGCTACACCTTC
TRBV7-3,few,TRBD2,TRBJ2-7,CASSFAGGYEQYF,TGTGCCAGCAGCTTCGCGGGAGGCTACGAGCAGTACTTC
TRBV4-3,.,TRBD1,TRBJ2-6,CASSRRQGSGANVLTF,TGCGCCAGCAGCCGACGACAGGGCTCTGGGGCCAACGTCCTGACTTTC
TRBV14,many,.,TRBJ1-3,CASLSGNTIYF,TGTGCCAGCCTCTCTGGAAACACCATATATTTT
TRBV9,.,TRBD1,TRBJ1-1,CASSGPGQGTDPNTEAFF,TGTGCCAGCAGCGGCCCGGGACAGGGGACGGATCCGAACACTGAAGCTTTCTTT
TRBV5-1,.,TRBD2,TRBJ2-5,CASSLGAGGLRSYQETQYF,TGCGCCAGCAGCTTGGGTGCGGGAGGGCTAAGGTCCTACCAAGAGACCCAGTACTTC
TRBV30,.,.,TRBJ2-1,CAWSVDTYNEQFF,TGTGCCTGGAGTGTAGACACCTACAATGAGCAGTTCTTC
TRBV7-9,few,.,TRBJ2-1,CASSPGQHSYNEQFF,TGTGCCAGCAGCCCAGGACAGCACTCCTACAATGAGCAGTTCTTC
TRBV5-6,.,.,TRBJ2-5,CASSQGPETQYF,TGTGCCAGCAGCCAAGGGCCTGAGACCCAGTACTTC
TRBV7-2,.,.,TRBJ2-7,CASSWGTYEQYF,TGTGCCAGCAGCTGGGGCACCTACGAGCAGTACTTC
TRBV7-9,.,.,TRBJ2-7,CASSLVTGIMDEQYF,TGTGCCAGCAGCTTAGTCACGGGAATCATGGACGAGCAGTACTTC
TRBV27,.,TRBD2,TRBJ2-5,CASSMIAGRSQETQYF,TGTGCCAGCAGTATGATAGCGGGGAGAAGCCAAGAGACCCAGTACTTC
TRBV7-3,.,TRBD2,TRBJ2-3,CASSSSAGGPDTQYF,TGTGCCAGCAGCTCTTCAGCGGGAGGGCCAGATACGCAGTATTTT
TRBV7-9,few,.,TRBJ2-7,CASSHLGREQYF,TGTGCCAGCAGCCACCTGGGGAGGGAGCAGTACTTC
TRBV13,.,TRBD2,TRBJ2-3,CASSSPMRGGGDTQYF,TGTGCCAGCAGCTCGCCTATGCGGGGGGGAGGAGATACGCAGTATTTT
TRBV27,few,TRBD2,TRBJ2-3,CASSLTSAGTQYF,TGTGCCAGCAGTTTAACTAGCGCAGGTACGCAGTATTTT
TRBV29-1,.,.,TRBJ1-4,CSVSPATNEKLFF,TGCAGCGTTTCACCTGCAACTAATGAAAAACTGTTTTTT
TRBV6-6,.,TRBD2,TRBJ2-3,CASWTSGGTDTQYF,TGTGCCAGCTGGACTAGCGGGGGCACAGATACGCAGTATTTT
TRBV5-1,.,.,TRBJ2-2,CASTVDWGLVGGELFF,TGCGCCAGCACGGTCGACTGGGGGCTCGTCGGCGGGGAGCTGTTTTTT
TRBV29-1,few,TRBD2,TRBJ2-7,CSVEGLASYEQYF,TGCAGCGTCGAGGGACTAGCGTCCTACGAGCAGTACTTC
TRBV7-3,.,.,TRBJ2-3,CASSSLTRDTQYF,TGTGCCAGCAGCTCCCTTACCCGGGATACGCAGTATTTT
TRBV29-1,.,.,TRBJ2-2,CSAGAGELFF,TGCAGCGCAGGGGCCGGGGAGCTGTTTTTT
TRBV7-9,few,.,TRBJ1-1,CASSGPGLLNTEAFF,TGTGCCAGCTCAGGACCGGGGCTATTGAACACTGAAGCTTTCTTT
TRBV27,.,TRBD1,TRBJ2-7,CASSSRTGSGEQYF,TGTGCCAGCAGTTCCCGGACAGGGTCGGGCGAGCAGTACTTC
TRBV29-1,few,.,TRBJ1-1,CSVVLGRGAAFF,TGCAGCGTTGTGCTGGGCAGGGGAGCAGCTTTCTTT
TRBV27,.,TRBD2,TRBJ2-1,CASRPASGGYDEQFF,TGTGCCAGCAGGCCTGCTAGCGGGGGTTATGATGAGCAGTTCTTC